A selection of T cell receptor beta chains follows, all from one sample in a study of OX40 agonist ivuxolimab in advanced cancers. Profiling relied on immunoSEQ multiplex PCR, and the TCRdb table lists in-frame clones only, not all of them. The data contain 40,000 or so clones, 86% of them singletons. The input for sequencing was CD4+ or CD8+ T cells sorted from blood, taken in a trial of the OX40 agonist ivuxolimab. The receptors were gathered from an adult with an advanced solid tumor such as melanoma, head and neck, liver or kidney cancer. The CDR3 runs from the conserved cysteine through the conserved F or W. D genes are given only for firm matches. The size entry is marked missing in some rows and otherwise reads once, few, many or a size class.

J: TRBJ2-7; D: .; V: TRBV11-2; size: .; CDR3: CASSSPETYEQYF; DNA: TGTGCCAGCAGCTCCCCAGAGACCTACGAGCAGTACTTC
J: TRBJ2-3; D: TRBD2; V: TRBV2; size: .; CDR3: CASSGEAGGTDTQYF; DNA: TGTGCCAGCTCGGGGGAAGCGGGGGGCACAGATACGCAGTATTTT
J: TRBJ1-1; D: TRBD1; V: TRBV28; size: once; CDR3: CASCTGGVASSEAFF; DNA: TGTGCCAGCTGTACAGGGGGCGTGGCGAGCTCTGAAGCTTTCTTT
J: TRBJ2-3; D: TRBD1; V: TRBV14; size: .; CDR3: CASSPRTGGTDTQYF; DNA: TGTGCCAGCAGCCCACGGACAGGGGGCACAGATACGCAGTATTTT
J: TRBJ1-1; D: .; V: TRBV2; size: .; CDR3: CASSEARDTEAFF; DNA: TGTGCCAGCAGTGAAGCGAGGGACACTGAAGCTTTCTTT
J: TRBJ2-5; D: .; V: TRBV4-1; size: .; CDR3: CASSQDTGKETQYF; DNA: TGCGCCAGCAGCCAAGATACGGGGAAAGAGACCCAGTACTTC
J: TRBJ2-4; D: .; V: TRBV7-2; size: few; CDR3: CASSSDPNQWLAKNIQYF; DNA: TGTGCCAGCAGCTCCGACCCAAACCAGTGGTTAGCCAAAAACATTCAGTACTTC
J: TRBJ2-2; D: TRBD2; V: TRBV19; size: .; CDR3: CASSPAGVGNGELFF; DNA: TGTGCCAGTAGCCCAGCGGGAGTGGGAAACGGGGAGCTGTTTTTT
J: TRBJ1-6; D: TRBD1; V: TRBV6-1; size: few; CDR3: CASTLGTGDSPLHF; DNA: TGTGCCAGCACCCTAGGGACAGGGGATTCACCCCTCCACTTT
J: TRBJ2-1; D: TRBD2; V: TRBV28; size: .; CDR3: CASTGLAGGSSYNEQFF; DNA: TGTGCCAGCACTGGACTAGCGGGAGGGTCCTCCTACAATGAGCAGTTCTTC
J: TRBJ1-5; D: .; V: TRBV30; size: once; CDR3: CAWSVRGQGSNQPQHF; DNA: TGTGCCTGGAGTGTACGGGGGCAGGGTAGCAATCAGCCCCAGCATTTT
J: TRBJ2-7; D: .; V: TRBV7-2; size: .; CDR3: CASSLYASEQYF; DNA: TGTGCCAGCAGCTTATATGCTAGCGAGCAGTACTTC
J: TRBJ2-1; D: TRBD2; V: TRBV19; size: .; CDR3: CASSTSAGGRARGEQFF; DNA: TGTGCCAGTAGCACCTCAGCGGGCGGGAGGGCCCGAGGTGAGCAGTTCTTC
J: TRBJ1-2; D: .; V: TRBV10-3; size: .; CDR3: CAISDGYGYTF; DNA: TGTGCCATCAGTGACGGGTATGGCTACACCTTC
J: TRBJ2-3; D: .; V: TRBV5-1; size: .; CDR3: CASSLGRGSTDTQYF; DNA: TGCGCCAGCAGCTTGGGGCGCGGGAGCACAGATACGCAGTATTTT
J: TRBJ2-7; D: .; V: TRBV15; size: .; CDR3: CATSRVTQGLYEQYF; DNA: TGTGCCACCAGCAGAGTAACACAGGGTCTCTACGAGCAGTACTTC
J: TRBJ2-6; D: .; V: TRBV5-6; size: .; CDR3: CASSRVGVSGANVLTF; DNA: TGTGCCAGCAGCCGGGTGGGGGTCTCTGGGGCCAACGTCCTGACTTTC
J: TRBJ1-2; D: TRBD1; V: TRBV5-1; size: .; CDR3: CASSLGQGEAGYTF; DNA: TGCGCCAGCAGCTTGGGACAGGGTGAGGCTGGCTACACCTTC
J: TRBJ1-1; D: .; V: TRBV15; size: .; CDR3: CATSPSLTWDPEAFF; DNA: TGTGCCACCAGCCCCTCCCTTACATGGGACCCTGAAGCTTTCTTT
J: TRBJ1-1; D: .; V: TRBV2; size: few; CDR3: CASSENRQLEAFF; DNA: TGTGCCAGCAGTGAAAACAGACAGCTTGAAGCTTTCTTT
J: TRBJ2-1; D: .; V: TRBV6-4; size: .; CDR3: CASRSPDVSSYNEQFF; DNA: TGTGCCAGCAGATCCCCGGACGTAAGCTCCTACAATGAGCAGTTCTTC
J: TRBJ2-5; D: TRBD2; V: TRBV28; size: few; CDR3: CASRLAGGKGRSLRAETQYF; DNA: TGTGCCAGCAGACTAGCGGGAGGAAAAGGACGGTCTTTACGGGCCGAGACCCAGTACTTC
J: TRBJ2-3; D: TRBD2; V: TRBV5-1; size: .; CDR3: CASSSRLAGAGDTQYF; DNA: TGCGCCAGCAGCTCCAGACTAGCGGGAGCTGGGGATACGCAGTATTTT
J: TRBJ2-4; D: .; V: TRBV19; size: .; CDR3: CASSRLTEAKNIQYF; DNA: TGTGCCAGTAGTCGGCTGACGGAGGCCAAAAACATTCAGTACTTC
J: TRBJ2-2; D: .; V: TRBV5-1; size: .; CDR3: CASSLVQGNTGELFF; DNA: TGCGCCAGCAGCTTGGTTCAGGGGAACACCGGGGAGCTGTTTTTT
J: TRBJ2-6; D: .; V: TRBV19; size: .; CDR3: CASSIVVSGANVLTF; DNA: TGTGCCAGTAGTATAGTCGTCTCTGGGGCCAACGTCCTGACTTTC